This T cell receptor (beta chain) was obtained from a study of T-cell reconstitution after alpha-beta-depleted transplantation in children (dated by TCRdb to between 2015 and 2016). With respect to the entire study: T-cell immune reconstitution after TCRalphabeta/CD19-depleted allogeneic hematopoietic cell transplantation in children was quantitatively tracked in the study by means of TCR repertoire profiling.

Libraries came from PCR. Sequencing took place on an Illumina HiSeq 2500. Molecular barcoding was employed in the preparation of TCR libraries, with unique molecular identifiers being used to normalize TCRbeta repertoire quantification. In-frame beta chains were kept once TCRdb had trimmed the public reads at Q25 with fastp and called clones with MiXCR. Every entry covers one CDR3 protein and lists the most common genes and DNA from its rows. The sample includes about 610,000 distinct CDR3 sequences, with 8% to 11% observed a single time. The top ten constitute less than 5% of the sample. The CDR3 contains 19 residues, cysteine and phenylalanine counted. Just the 57-base CDR3 DNA is kept, in frame starting at base 1. The germline V gene gives CDR1 as SGHRS and CDR2 as YFSETQ. Relative to germline, V is 4 bases shorter and J is 2 bases shorter, with 25 bases between their ends. This clonotype was picked up many times. Its antigen is still unknown. No quality values exist for individual bases; no much larger clone is one base distant.

Specimen: PBMCs from the stem cell graft donor, collected from the stem cell graft. The sequence was collected from a human donor who donated a stem cell graft to a child with acute myeloid leukemia. The sequence joins TRBV5-1 to TRBJ2-1; the D gene is possibly TRBD2, with 6 bases matching. The DNA sequence reads TGCGCCAGCAGCCTACGCAAGGAGGGGCCCGGGGCCCCCTACAATGAGCAGTTCTTC. Its translation is CASSLRKEGPGAPYNEQFF.